This T cell receptor beta chain was sequenced for a study of OX40 agonist ivuxolimab in advanced cancers. Study-level background: Ivuxolimab was an agonistic, fully human IgG2 monoclonal antibody directed against OX40 (CD134), a costimulatory receptor. The dose-escalation cohort was roughly 87% male with a mean age of around 64 years, ranging from roughly 23 to 79. Patients were allowed to have had prior anti-PD-1, anti-PD-L1 or anti-CTLA-4 therapy, and less than 45% of the dose-escalation patients had previously received checkpoint inhibitors. Intravenous ivuxolimab was administered to patients every 2 weeks at six dose levels: 0.01, 0.1, 0.3, 1.5, 3 and 10 mg/kg. The paper covers the monotherapy dose-escalation part of the phase I ivuxolimab trial, which included N of about 50 patients. Of the approximately 53 patients in dose escalation, around 19 had hepatocellular carcinoma, roughly 15 had melanoma, 9 had renal cell carcinoma and 9 had head and neck cancer. Peripheral TCRbeta sequencing was intended to test whether TCR sequence diversity was altered and clonal T-cell expansion was caused by ivuxolimab. Partial responses were achieved by three dose-escalation patients, of whom one had hepatocellular carcinoma and two had cutaneous melanoma. Summary of the overall study and its limitations: Which antigens the clonally expanded peripheral T cells were specific for was not determined. Low levels of normalized T-cell clonal expansion were also seen in some patients who did not respond. In the 0.1-3.0 mg/kg groups, partial responders were among the patients with the lowest normalized peripheral clonal expansion, particularly in CD8+ T cells. At doses of 0.1 to 3.0 mg/kg, clonal expansion of both CD4+ and CD8+ blood T cells was observed from baseline to week 6. After ivuxolimab, more expanded clones were found on average in CD8+ T cells than in CD4+ T cells.

The trial excluded patients who had a history of autoimmune disease or were on systemic immunosuppression. Peripheral blood for TCR sequencing was collected from all dose cohorts at baseline, on cycle 4 day 1, and on cycle 7 day 1. Samples came from an open-label, multicenter, first-in-human phase I dose-escalation trial of ivuxolimab. Adults with locally advanced or metastatic melanoma, renal cell carcinoma, hepatocellular carcinoma or head and neck squamous cell carcinoma were enrolled in the trial. Before TCR sequencing, CD4+ T cells and CD8+ T cells from peripheral blood were sorted into separate populations. Genomic DNA was isolated from the sorted cells so that the TCRbeta CDR3 region could be sequenced. TCRbeta CDR3 regions were sequenced using the immunoSEQ Assay. Imported from immuneACCESS, the table was reduced by TCRdb to in-frame sequences with V and J called. These copies leave out some clones; in studies compared against another copy, an unresolved V gene accounts for under half, and the cause of the remainder is not known. This sample comprises 60,000 to 85,000 clones, roughly 80% of them detected only once. The top ten constitute under 2% of the sample.

According to the germline V gene, CDR1 reads ENHRY and CDR2 reads SYGVKD. Here V drops 6 bases and J drops 8 bases, and the junction holds 9 bases not matched to any gene. The CDR3 spans 14 residues, from the cysteine through the phenylalanine. Only CDR3 DNA is held: 42 bases, read in frame from base 1. On this clone: The antigen this receptor binds is unknown. No much larger clone exists at a distance of one base, and base qualities are not known.

The chain is assembled from TRBV10-3 and TRBJ1-1; the central 10 bases match TRBD1. The material sequenced was CD4+ or CD8+ T cells sorted from blood, taken in a trial of the OX40 agonist ivuxolimab. The source of this sequence is an adult with an advanced solid tumor such as melanoma, head and neck, liver or kidney cancer. The CDR3 reads as follows: CAISGDRGLNEAFF. The sequenced DNA is TGTGCCATCAGCGGCGACAGGGGGCTTAACGAAGCTTTCTTT.